The following is a T cell receptor beta chain sequence with its context. As yet, its antigen is unknown. The data were taken from a study of cytomegalovirus exposure and HLA in healthy donors. Study-wide findings and caveats: The productive fraction for most TCR beta V segments was about 90% or about 30% in an earlier analysis. In a later analysis, compared with equally common non-associated chains, HLA-associated beta chains were more expanded.

The donors (healthy individuals) were bone marrow donors. V was cut by 3 bases and J by 0 bases, with 9 bases left in between. Germline assignment: CDR1 MNHNS and CDR2 SASEGT. The CDR3 covers 15 residues. The PCR ran on 60 Vbeta and 13 Jbeta primers. Profiling relied on immunoSEQ multiplex PCR, and the TCRdb table lists in-frame clones only, not all of them. The profile shows approximately 130,000 clones, around 85% of them singletons. Sequencing input: PBMCs. This chain connects TRBV6-1 to TRBJ1-5; a weak D match, TRBD1 (6 bases). The TCR sequence derives from a young woman in good health and CMV-seropositive. The CDR3 nucleotides read TGTGCCAGCAGTGAGTGGACAGTTAGCAATCAGCCCCAGCATTTT. Translated: CASSEWTVSNQPQHF.